The 30 T cell receptor beta chains below all came from one sample that was sequenced in a study of OX40 agonist ivuxolimab in advanced cancers. The repertoire was sequenced with immunoSEQ multiplex PCR; TCRdb's copy has only in-frame clones and lacks some. The table includes 70,000 or so clones, around 87% detected once. The starting material was CD4+ or CD8+ T cells sorted from blood, obtained in a trial of the OX40 agonist ivuxolimab. The receptor source for this set is an adult with an advanced solid tumor such as melanoma, head and neck, liver or kidney cancer.

The chain couples TRBV11-2 to TRBJ2-5; no definite D call. Matching the DNA end better, TRBJ2-7 makes the J call doubtful. CDR3 length equals 13 residues. Germline V gene lookup returns CDR1 SGHAT and CDR2 FQNNGV. The CDR3, as DNA: TGTGCCAGCAGCCGCATAAGCTCCTACGAGCAGTACTTC. Its protein product is CASSRISSYEQYF.

The chain employs TRBV19 and TRBJ1-5; D is unclear. V shed 9 bases and J shed 3 bases, with 15 bases lying between them. This CDR3 contains 14 residues. CDR1 LNHDA and CDR2 SQIVND come from the germline V gene (reference sequence). The CDR3 nucleotides read TGTGCCAGACCCGGGCCCACCTTCAATCAGCCCCAGCATTTT. It is translated as CARPGPTFNQPQHF.

This clone was seen a single time. The chain employs TRBV19 and TRBJ2-1; a weak D match, TRBD2 (6 bases). Germline V gene data show CDR1 as LNHDA and CDR2 as SQIVND (reference sequence). The CDR3 runs 15 residues. Trimming pared 5 bases from V and 2 bases from J, leaving 13 bases between. CDR3 coding DNA: TGTGCCAGTAGTGTACTAGCAGACACCTACAATGAGCAGTTCTTC. Encoded protein: CASSVLADTYNEQFF. Full variable domain (rest looked up from reference TRBV19 and TRBJ2-1): DGGITQSPKYLFRKEGQNVTLSCEQNLNHDAMYWYRQDPGQGLRLIYYSQIVNDFQKGDIAEGYSVSREKKESFPLTVTSAQKNPTAFYLCASSVLADTYNEQFFGPGTRLTVL.

The V gene is TRBV10-2, the J gene TRBJ2-2; 12 bases map to TRBD2. CDR1 WSHSY and CDR2 SAAADI come from the germline V gene. Trimming cost V 6 bases and J 6 bases; bases outside gene matches: 17. The CDR3 is 19 residues long. CDR3 in amino acids: CASSSGGRLAGGPPGELFF. As DNA, the CDR3 is TGCGCCAGCAGCTCAGGGGGCCGGCTAGCGGGAGGGCCGCCCGGGGAGCTGTTTTTT.

The rearrangement joins TRBV4-1 to TRBJ2-7; possibly TRBD1 for D (6 bases). The germline gives CDR1 MGHRA, CDR2 YSYEKL. The CDR3 is 15 residues long. The V end lost 3 bases, the J end lost 2 bases, and 14 bases lay between the germline ends. CDR3 in DNA: TGCGCCAGCAGCCAGAATGCGGCAGGGGCCTACGAGCAGTACTTC. It yields the protein CASSQNAAGAYEQYF.

This clone was found a few times. This rearrangement joins TRBV29-1 to TRBJ2-5; the D is unclear. From germline, CDR1 is SQVTM and CDR2 ANQGSEA. The CDR3 length is 12 residues. V lost 7 bases, J lost 1 base, and 10 bases lay in between. CDR3 sequence reads: CSATLRQETQYF. The DNA for the CDR3 is TGCAGCGCGACTCTACGCCAAGAGACCCAGTACTTC.

The rearrangement uses TRBV10-1 and TRBJ1-3; D is unclear. V was shortened by 8 bases and J by 0 bases, with 8 bases between the two germline ends. In germline, CDR1 is WNHNN, CDR2 SYGVQD (reference sequence). This CDR3 comprises 13 residues. This CDR3 reads CASAGPSGNTIYF. CDR3 coding DNA: TGCGCCAGCGCCGGCCCCTCTGGAAACACCATATATTTT.

The gene calls are TRBV25-1 and TRBJ2-5; D may be TRBD2 (6 bases). Germline V gives CDR1 MGHDK, CDR2 SYGVNS. The V end lost 9 bases, the J end lost 0 bases, and 14 bases lay between the germline ends. The CDR3 totals 14 residues. This CDR3 reads CASGGRANQETQYF. The CDR3 DNA reads as TGTGCCAGTGGAGGGCGGGCAAACCAAGAGACCCAGTACTTC.

The V gene is TRBV18, the J gene TRBJ1-1; unclear D gene. The CDR3 contains 13 residues. The ends were cut back, 4 bases at V and 0 bases at J, with 6 bases in the middle. Germline V gene data show CDR1 as KGHSH and CDR2 as LQKENI. The CDR3: CASSQDMNTEAFF. As DNA, the CDR3 is TGTGCCAGCTCACAGGATATGAACACTGAAGCTTTCTTT.

V usage is TRBV6-1 and J usage is TRBJ2-3; 9 bases agree with TRBD2. The CDR3 is 15 amino acids. V dropped 1 base and J dropped 6; count of bases not matched to a gene: 5. The germline V gene has CDR1 MNHNS and CDR2 SASEGT. The CDR3 reads CASSEGGGRVDTQYF. In DNA, the CDR3 is TGTGCCAGCAGTGAAGGTGGCGGGAGGGTGGATACGCAGTATTTT.

The rearrangement uses TRBV10-3 and TRBJ2-5, with D possibly being TRBD1 or TRBD2 (6 bases each). The J call may not be correct, given that the DNA end is closer to TRBJ2-7. CDR1 and CDR2 from the germline V gene are ENHRY and SYGVKD. This CDR3 contains 13 residues. DNA for the CDR3: TGTGCCATCAACGGGGGCGAGGCCTACGAGCAGTACTTC. This sequence encodes CAINGGEAYEQYF.

This clone has a handful of counts. The chain couples TRBV6-5 to TRBJ1-3, with unresolved D. The V gene lost 7 bases and the J gene lost 2 bases, with 6 bases spanning the gap. In germline, CDR1 is MNHEY, CDR2 SVGAGI. The CDR3 totals 12 residues. As DNA, the CDR3 is TGTGCCAGCACTTCGACTGGAAACACCATATATTTT. It is translated as CASTSTGNTIYF.

The V call is TRBV7-3, the J call TRBJ1-1; D call uncertain. The V end lost 4 bases, the J end lost 0 bases, and 9 bases lay between the germline ends. Looked up from germline, CDR1 is SGHTA and CDR2 is FQGTGA. This CDR3 has 14 residues. DNA for the CDR3: TGTGCCAGCAGCTCCCCTCAATTGAACACTGAAGCTTTCTTT. It translates to CASSSPQLNTEAFF. The complete variable domain, with remaining parts taken from reference TRBV7-3 and TRBJ1-1, reads GAGVSQTPSNKVTEKGKYVELRCDPISGHTALYWYRQSLGQGPEFLIYFQGTGAADDSGLPNDRFFAVRPEGSVSTLKIQRTERGDSAVYLCASSSPQLNTEAFFGQGTRLTVV.

The CDR3 DNA sequence: TGTGCTAGTGGTTCCCTAGCGGGGCCTTTGGATGAGCAGTTCTTC. Its translation: CASGSLAGPLDEQFF. The rearrangement joins TRBV12-5 to TRBJ2-1, with 9 positions matching TRBD2. Per germline, CDR1 LGHNT and CDR2 FRNRAP. Trimming cost V 4 bases and J 8 bases; bases outside gene matches: 9. This CDR3 has 15 amino acids.

V is TRBV4-3 and J is TRBJ2-4; D unresolved. Germline values: CDR1 LGHNA, CDR2 YSLEER. This CDR3 has 19 amino acids. Trimming took off 2 bases at V and 1 base at J, with 21 bases between the two ends. The CDR3 DNA reads as TGCGCCAGCAGCCAACGGCTGATCAAGGGATCTATGGCCAAAAACATTCAGTACTTC. Protein: CASSQRLIKGSMAKNIQYF.

The gene calls are TRBV30 and TRBJ2-1; D is ambiguous. Trimming pared 0 bases from V and 8 bases from J, leaving 8 bases between. Germline values: CDR1 GTSNPN, CDR2 SVGIG (reference sequence). CDR3 size: 12 residues. CDR3 region: CAWSVRGYEQFF. The CDR3 bases are TGTGCCTGGAGTGTACGAGGCTATGAGCAGTTCTTC.

The genes are TRBV10-3 and TRBJ2-3; 7 bases line up with TRBD2. Germline V gene sequence: CDR1 ENHRY, CDR2 SYGVKD. Trimming took 7 bases from V and 3 from J; bases not matched to a gene: 4. This CDR3 is 13 amino acids long. CDR3 loop: CAIMAGVTDTQYF. CDR3 coding DNA: TGTGCCATCATGGCGGGAGTTACAGATACGCAGTATTTT.

The chain uses TRBV5-1 and TRBJ2-1, with D perhaps TRBD1 (6 bases). From germline, CDR1 is SGHRS and CDR2 YFSETQ. V lost 0 bases to trimming and J lost 5 bases, with 15 bases between them. The CDR3 contains 16 residues. This chain's CDR3 is CASSLGQVLFNNEQFF. CDR3 bases: TGCGCCAGCAGCTTGGGACAGGTGCTCTTCAACAATGAGCAGTTCTTC.

The gene calls are TRBV28 and TRBJ1-5, with D perhaps matching TRBD1 (5 bases). In germline, CDR1 is MDHEN, CDR2 SYDVKM. The CDR3 has 12 amino acids. The CDR3 DNA sequence: TGTGGGGGGAGACAGCACAATCAGCCCCAGCATTTT. Encoded protein: CGGRQHNQPQHF.

The V call is TRBV2, the J call TRBJ2-5; 8 positions match TRBD1. Germline V gene data show CDR1 as SNHLY and CDR2 as FYNNEI. V shed 6 bases, J shed 5 bases, and the junction held 11 bases outside the gene matches. CDR3 size: 15 residues. The CDR3 DNA is TGTGCCAGCAGGAGACAAGGACAGGGAACTGAGACCCAGTACTTC. This encodes CASRRQGQGTETQYF.

This clone was seen only once. The gene calls are TRBV19 and TRBJ2-5, with D possibly being TRBD2 (6 bases). The CDR3 is 12 amino acids. Germline CDR1 and CDR2: LNHDA and SQIVND (reference sequence). The ends were cut back, 6 bases at V and 5 bases at J, with 10 bases in the middle. The chain's CDR3 is CASRRGGETQYF. The CDR3 nucleotides are TGTGCCAGTAGAAGAGGAGGGGAGACCCAGTACTTC.

The genes are TRBV18 and TRBJ1-3; D ambiguous. Trimming pared 6 bases from V and 0 bases from J, leaving 3 bases between. In germline, CDR1 is KGHSH, CDR2 LQKENI. The CDR3 runs to 12 residues. The DNA for the CDR3 is TGTGCCAGCTCCGTCTCTGGAAACACCATATATTTT. It codes for CASSVSGNTIYF.

This chain connects TRBV7-2 to TRBJ2-1, with TRBD2 as a possible D gene (7 bases). Germline V gene data show CDR1 as SGHTA and CDR2 as FQGNSA. The V gene lost 1 base and the J gene lost 8 bases, with 18 bases spanning the gap. This CDR3 is built from 16 residues. CDR3 protein: CASSLGTRRGSDEQFF. For the CDR3, the DNA is TGTGCCAGCAGCTTAGGGACTAGAAGGGGGTCCGATGAGCAGTTCTTC.

V is TRBV7-3 and J is TRBJ2-1; 8 positions agree with TRBD1. Germline CDR1 reads SGHTA; CDR2 reads FQGTGA. The V gene end was trimmed by 5 bases and the J gene end by 9 bases; junction bases not matched to a gene: 6. The CDR3 spans 13 residues. Here the CDR3 DNA reads TGTGCCAGCAGCCCCCAGGGGGCGACTGAGCAGTTCTTC. Protein sequence: CASSPQGATEQFF.

V and J are TRBV15 and TRBJ2-1; TRBD2 aligns across 7 bases. V dropped 0 bases and J dropped 6; count of bases not matched to a gene: 14. The CDR3 is 18 residues long. CDR1 and CDR2 (germline): LNHNV, YYDKDF (reference sequence). The DNA of the CDR3 is TGTGCCACCAGCAGAGATAGGGCTAGCGGCACCGTTACCAATGAGCAGTTCTTC. This sequence encodes CATSRDRASGTVTNEQFF.

The CDR3 region has the DNA TGCGCCAGCAGCCCCGGACCAGGGTGGGAAAGCGGGGAGCTGTTTTTT. Translation gives CASSPGPGWESGELFF. This chain joins TRBV5-1 and TRBJ2-2, with D possibly being TRBD1 (5 bases). The CDR3 has 16 residues. V dropped 4 bases and J dropped 7 bases, with 20 bases sitting between them. Germline V gene lookup returns CDR1 SGHRS and CDR2 YFSETQ.

The genes are TRBV28 and TRBJ2-5; maybe TRBD1 (5 bases). The CDR3 is 13 amino acids. Trimming took 2 bases from V and 6 from J, leaving 10 bases between them. Germline CDR1 and CDR2: MDHEN and SYDVKM. CDR3 DNA sequence: TGTGCCAGCAGTTTAGGCCAGGGCCAGACCCAGTACTTC. This translates into CASSLGQGQTQYF.

The V call is TRBV5-4, the J call TRBJ2-5; D possibly uses TRBD1 or TRBD2 (5 bases each). The V gene's germline CDR1 is SGHNT and CDR2 YYREEE (reference sequence). Between the trimmed V and J ends, which lost 0 bases and 5 bases, there was a span of 20 bases. This CDR3 has 17 amino acids. For the CDR3, the DNA is TGTGCCAGCAGCTTGGTGACCGGGACGGTACTTGGGGAGACCCAGTACTTC. Translating it yields CASSLVTGTVLGETQYF.

In its sample, this clone was seen a few times. The chain joins TRBV11-2 to TRBJ1-1; D unclear. CDR3 size: 13 residues. Trimming took off 1 base at V and 1 base at J, with 4 bases between the two ends. Germline assignment: CDR1 SGHAT and CDR2 FQNNGV. The CDR3 is CASSLAQNTEAFF. The CDR3 coding sequence is TGTGCCAGCAGCTTAGCCCAGAACACTGAAGCTTTCTTT.

The rearrangement links TRBV28 to TRBJ1-4, with D tentatively TRBD1 (5 bases). The length of the CDR3 is 15 residues. V dropped 6 bases and J dropped 6 bases, with 17 bases sitting between them. Germline V CDR1 and CDR2: MDHEN, SYDVKM. CDR3 residues: CASSPIRGWDEKLFF. In nucleotides, the CDR3 is TGTGCCAGCAGCCCTATTAGGGGATGGGATGAAAAACTGTTTTTT.